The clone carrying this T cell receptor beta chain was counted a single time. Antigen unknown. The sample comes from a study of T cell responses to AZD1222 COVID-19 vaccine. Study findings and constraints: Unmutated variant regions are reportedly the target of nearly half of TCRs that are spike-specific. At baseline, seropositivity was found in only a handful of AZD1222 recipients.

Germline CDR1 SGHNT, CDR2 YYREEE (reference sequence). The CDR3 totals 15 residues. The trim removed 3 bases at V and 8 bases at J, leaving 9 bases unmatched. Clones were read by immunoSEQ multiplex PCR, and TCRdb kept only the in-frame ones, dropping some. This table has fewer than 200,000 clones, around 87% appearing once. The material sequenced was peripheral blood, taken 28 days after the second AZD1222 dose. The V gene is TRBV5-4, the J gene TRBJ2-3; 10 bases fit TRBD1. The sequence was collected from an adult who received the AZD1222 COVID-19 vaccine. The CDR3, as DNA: TGTGCCAGCAGCTGGGACCACGGGACAGGGGCTACGCAGTATTTT. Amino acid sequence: CASSWDHGTGATQYF.